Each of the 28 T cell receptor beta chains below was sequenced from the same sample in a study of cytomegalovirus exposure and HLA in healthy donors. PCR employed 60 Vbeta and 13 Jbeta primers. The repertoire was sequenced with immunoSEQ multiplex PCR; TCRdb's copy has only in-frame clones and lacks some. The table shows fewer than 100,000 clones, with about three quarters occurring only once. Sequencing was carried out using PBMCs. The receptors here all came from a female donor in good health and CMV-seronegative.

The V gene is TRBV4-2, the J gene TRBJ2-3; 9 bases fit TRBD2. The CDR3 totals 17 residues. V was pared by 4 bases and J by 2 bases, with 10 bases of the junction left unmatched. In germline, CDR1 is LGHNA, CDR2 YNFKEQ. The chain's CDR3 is CASSPGALAGITDTQYF. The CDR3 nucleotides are TGTGCCAGCAGCCCGGGTGCGCTAGCGGGGATCACAGATACGCAGTATTTT.

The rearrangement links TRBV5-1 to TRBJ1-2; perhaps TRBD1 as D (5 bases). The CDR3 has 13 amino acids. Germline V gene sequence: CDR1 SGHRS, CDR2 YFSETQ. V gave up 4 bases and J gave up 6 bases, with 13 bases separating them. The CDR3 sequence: CASSPGGVNGYTF. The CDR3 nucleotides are TGCGCCAGCAGCCCGGGGGGGGTAAATGGCTACACCTTC.

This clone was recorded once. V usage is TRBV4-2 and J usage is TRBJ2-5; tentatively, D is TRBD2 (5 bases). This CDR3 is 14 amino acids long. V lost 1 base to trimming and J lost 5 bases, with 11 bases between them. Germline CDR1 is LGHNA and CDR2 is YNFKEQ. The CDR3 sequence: CASSQVSEDETQYF. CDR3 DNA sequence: TGTGCCAGCAGCCAAGTTAGCGAGGACGAGACCCAGTACTTC.

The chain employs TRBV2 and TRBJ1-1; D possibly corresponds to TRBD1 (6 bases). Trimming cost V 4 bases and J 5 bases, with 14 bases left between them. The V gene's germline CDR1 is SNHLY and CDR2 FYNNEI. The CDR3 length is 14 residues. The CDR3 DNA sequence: TGTGCCAGCAGTGCGCTAGGGGGACGGACTGAAGCTTTCTTT. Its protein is CASSALGGRTEAFF. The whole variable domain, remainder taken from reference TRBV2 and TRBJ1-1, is EPEVTQTPSHQVTQMGQEVILRCVPISNHLYFYWYRQILGQKVEFLVSFYNNEISEKSEIFDDQFSVERPDGSNFTLKIRSTKLEDSAMYFCASSALGGRTEAFFGQGTRLTVV.

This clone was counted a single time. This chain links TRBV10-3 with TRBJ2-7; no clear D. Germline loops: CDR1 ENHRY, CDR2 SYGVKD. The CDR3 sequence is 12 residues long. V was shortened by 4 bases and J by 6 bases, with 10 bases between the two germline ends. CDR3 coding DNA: TGTGCCATCAGTGCAGGTTCCGGCGAGCAGTACTTC. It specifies CAISAGSGEQYF.

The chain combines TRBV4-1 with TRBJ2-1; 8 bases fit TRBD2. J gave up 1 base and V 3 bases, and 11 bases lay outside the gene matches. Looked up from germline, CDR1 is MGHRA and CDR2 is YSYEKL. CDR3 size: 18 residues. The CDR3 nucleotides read TGCGCCAGCAGCCAGTCGATAGCGGGGCCCGGGTCCTACAATGAGCAGTTCTTC. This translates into CASSQSIAGPGSYNEQFF.

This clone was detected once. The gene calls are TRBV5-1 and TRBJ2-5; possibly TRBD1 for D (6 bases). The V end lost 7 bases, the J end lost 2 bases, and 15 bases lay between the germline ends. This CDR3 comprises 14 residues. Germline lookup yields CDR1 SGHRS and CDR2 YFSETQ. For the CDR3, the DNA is TGCGCCAGCTTCGTCGAAGGGGGACAAGAGACCCAGTACTTC. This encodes CASFVEGGQETQYF.

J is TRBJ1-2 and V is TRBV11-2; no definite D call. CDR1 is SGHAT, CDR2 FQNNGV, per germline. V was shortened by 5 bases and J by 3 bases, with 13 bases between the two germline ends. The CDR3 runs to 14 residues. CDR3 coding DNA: TGTGCCAGCAGCCTAGCCTTGGAGGACTATGGCTACACCTTC. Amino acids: CASSLALEDYGYTF.

CDR3 protein: CASSTWTGANYGYTF. For the CDR3, the DNA is TGTGCCAGTAGTACGTGGACAGGGGCGAACTATGGCTACACCTTC. The J gene is TRBJ1-2, the V gene TRBV19; 9 nucleotides agree with TRBD1. V shed 4 bases, J shed 2 bases, and the junction held 5 bases outside the gene matches. This CDR3 has 15 amino acids. The germline V gene encodes CDR1 LNHDA and CDR2 SQIVND (reference sequence).

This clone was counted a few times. The CDR3 region has the DNA TGCGCCAGCAGCCCACTATTACAGGGGAGCACTGAAGCTTTCTTT. This encodes CASSPLLQGSTEAFF. This chain joins TRBV5-1 and TRBJ1-1; 7 bases are a match to TRBD1. The CDR3 covers 15 residues. CDR1 SGHRS and CDR2 YFSETQ come from the germline V gene. Trimming took 4 bases from V and 4 from J; bases not matched to a gene: 10.

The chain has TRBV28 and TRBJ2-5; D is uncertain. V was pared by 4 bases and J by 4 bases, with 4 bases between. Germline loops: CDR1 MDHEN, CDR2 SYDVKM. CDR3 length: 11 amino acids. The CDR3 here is CASSSSETQYF. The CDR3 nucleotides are TGTGCCAGCAGTTCCTCAGAGACCCAGTACTTC.

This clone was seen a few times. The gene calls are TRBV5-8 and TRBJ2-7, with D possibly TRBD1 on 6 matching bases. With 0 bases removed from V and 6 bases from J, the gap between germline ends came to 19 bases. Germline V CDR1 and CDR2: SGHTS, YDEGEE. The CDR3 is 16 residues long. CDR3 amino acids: CASSLANPRGQGEQYF. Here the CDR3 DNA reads TGTGCCAGCAGCTTGGCGAACCCCCGGGGACAAGGCGAGCAGTACTTC.

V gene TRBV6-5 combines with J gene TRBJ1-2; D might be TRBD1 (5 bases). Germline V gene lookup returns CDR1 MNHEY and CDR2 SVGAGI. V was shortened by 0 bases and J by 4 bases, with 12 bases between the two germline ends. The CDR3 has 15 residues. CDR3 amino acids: CASSYSTQGGYGYTF. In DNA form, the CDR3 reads TGTGCCAGCAGTTACTCGACTCAGGGTGGCTATGGCTACACCTTC.

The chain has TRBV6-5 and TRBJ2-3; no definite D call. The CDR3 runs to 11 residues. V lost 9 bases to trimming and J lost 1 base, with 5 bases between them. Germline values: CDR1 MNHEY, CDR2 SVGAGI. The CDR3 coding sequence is TGTGCCAGTCGCGGCACAGATACGCAGTATTTT. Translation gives CASRGTDTQYF.

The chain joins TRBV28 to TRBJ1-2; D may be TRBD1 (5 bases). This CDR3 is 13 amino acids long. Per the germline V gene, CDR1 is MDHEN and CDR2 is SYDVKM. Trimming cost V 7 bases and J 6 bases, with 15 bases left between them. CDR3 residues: CASKWVGGNGYTF. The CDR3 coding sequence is TGTGCCAGCAAGTGGGTGGGGGGAAATGGCTACACCTTC.

Here the CDR3 reads CASSPLSGSQNIQYF. Written as DNA, the CDR3 is TGTGCCAGCTCACCTCTTAGCGGGAGTCAAAACATTCAGTACTTC. The chain recombines TRBV18 with TRBJ2-4; 9 positions agree with TRBD2. This CDR3 is 15 amino acids long. Trimming took 3 bases from V and 5 from J; bases not matched to a gene: 5. Germline CDR1 is KGHSH and CDR2 is LQKENI.

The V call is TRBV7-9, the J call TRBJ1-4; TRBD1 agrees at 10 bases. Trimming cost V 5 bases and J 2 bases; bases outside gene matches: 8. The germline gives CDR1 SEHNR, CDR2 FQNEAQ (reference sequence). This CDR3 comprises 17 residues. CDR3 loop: CASSTGTGVTTNEKLFF. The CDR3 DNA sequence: TGTGCCAGCAGCACGGGGACAGGGGTCACGACTAATGAAAAACTGTTTTTT.

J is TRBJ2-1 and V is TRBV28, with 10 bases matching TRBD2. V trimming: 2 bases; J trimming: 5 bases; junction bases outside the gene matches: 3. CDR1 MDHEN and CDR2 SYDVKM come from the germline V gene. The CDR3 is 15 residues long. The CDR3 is CASSLASGRHNEQFF. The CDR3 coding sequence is TGTGCCAGCAGTTTAGCTAGCGGGAGACACAATGAGCAGTTCTTC.

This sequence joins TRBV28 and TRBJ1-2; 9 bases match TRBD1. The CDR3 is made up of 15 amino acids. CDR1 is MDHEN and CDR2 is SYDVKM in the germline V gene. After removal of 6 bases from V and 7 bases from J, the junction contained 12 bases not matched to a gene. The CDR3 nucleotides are TGTGCCAGCAGCCCACGGGGGGGGACAGGGTTTGGCTACACCTTC. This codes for CASSPRGGTGFGYTF.

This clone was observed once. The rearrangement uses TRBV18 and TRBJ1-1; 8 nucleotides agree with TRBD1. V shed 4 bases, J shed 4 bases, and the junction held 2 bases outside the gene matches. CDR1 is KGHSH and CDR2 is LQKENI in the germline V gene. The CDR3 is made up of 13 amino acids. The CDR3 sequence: CASSLDRGTEAFF. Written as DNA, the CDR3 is TGTGCCAGCTCACTCGACAGGGGCACTGAAGCTTTCTTT.

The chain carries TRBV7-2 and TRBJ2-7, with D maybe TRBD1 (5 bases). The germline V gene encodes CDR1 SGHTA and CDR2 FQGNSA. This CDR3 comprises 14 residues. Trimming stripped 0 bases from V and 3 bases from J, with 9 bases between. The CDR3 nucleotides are TGTGCCAGCAGCTTAGCGAGCAGGGTCTACGAGCAGTACTTC. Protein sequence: CASSLASRVYEQYF.

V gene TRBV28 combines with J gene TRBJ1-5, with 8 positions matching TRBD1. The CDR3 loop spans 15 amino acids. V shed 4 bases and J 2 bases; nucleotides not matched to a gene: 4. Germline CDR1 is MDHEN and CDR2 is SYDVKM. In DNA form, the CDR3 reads TGTGCCAGCAGTTCCCAGGGGGCCGGCAATCAGCCCCAGCATTTT. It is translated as CASSSQGAGNQPQHF.

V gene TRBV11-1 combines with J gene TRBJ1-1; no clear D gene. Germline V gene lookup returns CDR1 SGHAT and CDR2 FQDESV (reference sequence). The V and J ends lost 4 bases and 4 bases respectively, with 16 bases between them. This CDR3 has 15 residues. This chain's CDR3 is CASSSFGEGSTEAFF. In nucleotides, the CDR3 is TGTGCCAGCAGCTCCTTCGGAGAGGGAAGCACTGAAGCTTTCTTT. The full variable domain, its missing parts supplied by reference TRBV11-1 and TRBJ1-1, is EAEVAQSPRYKITEKSQAVAFWCDPISGHATLYWYRQILGQGPELLVQFQDESVVDDSQLPKDRFSAERLKGVDSTLKIQPAELGDSAMYLCASSSFGEGSTEAFFGQGTRLTVV.

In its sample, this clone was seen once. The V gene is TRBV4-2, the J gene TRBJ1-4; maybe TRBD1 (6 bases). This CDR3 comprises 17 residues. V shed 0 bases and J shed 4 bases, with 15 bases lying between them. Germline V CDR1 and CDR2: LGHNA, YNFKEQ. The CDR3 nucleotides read TGTGCCAGCAGCCAAGACTACGCAGGGGTTGGTAATGAAAAACTGTTTTTT. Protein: CASSQDYAGVGNEKLFF.

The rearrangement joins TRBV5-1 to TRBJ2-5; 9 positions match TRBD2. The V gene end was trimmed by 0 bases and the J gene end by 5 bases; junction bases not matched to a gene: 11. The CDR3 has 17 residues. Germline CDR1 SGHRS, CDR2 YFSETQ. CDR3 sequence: CASSLARGPTSGETQYF. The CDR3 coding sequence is TGCGCCAGCAGCTTGGCCCGAGGGCCAACTAGCGGGGAGACCCAGTACTTC.

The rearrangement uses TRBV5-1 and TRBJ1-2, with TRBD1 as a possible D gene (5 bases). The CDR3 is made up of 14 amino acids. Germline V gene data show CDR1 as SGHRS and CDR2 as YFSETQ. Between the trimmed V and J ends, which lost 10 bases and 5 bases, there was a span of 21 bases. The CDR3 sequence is CASAEGGVSYGYTF. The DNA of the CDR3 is TGCGCCTCGGCCGAGGGAGGGGTTAGTTATGGCTACACCTTC. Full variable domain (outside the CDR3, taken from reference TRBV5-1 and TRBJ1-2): KAGVTQTPRYLIKTRGQQVTLSCSPISGHRSVSWYQQTPGQGLQFLFEYFSETQRNKGNFPGRFSGRQFSNSRSEMNVSTLELGDSALYLCASAEGGVSYGYTFGSGTRLTVV.

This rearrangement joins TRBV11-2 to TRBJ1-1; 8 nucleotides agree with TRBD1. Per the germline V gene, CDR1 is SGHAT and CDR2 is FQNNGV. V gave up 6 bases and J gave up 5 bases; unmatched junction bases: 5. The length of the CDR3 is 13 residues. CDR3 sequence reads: CASRGTGGTEAFF. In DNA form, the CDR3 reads TGTGCCAGCAGGGGGACAGGTGGGACTGAAGCTTTCTTT.

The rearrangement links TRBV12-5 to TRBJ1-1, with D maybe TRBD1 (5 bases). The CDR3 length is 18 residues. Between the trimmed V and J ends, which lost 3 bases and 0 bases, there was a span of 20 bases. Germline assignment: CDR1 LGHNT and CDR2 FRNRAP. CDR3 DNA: TGTGCTAGTGGTTTCTGGGGGGAGGGCAGAAAGATGAACACTGAAGCTTTCTTT. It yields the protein CASGFWGEGRKMNTEAFF. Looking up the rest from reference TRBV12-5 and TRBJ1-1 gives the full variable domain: DARVTQTPRHKVTEMGQEVTMRCQPILGHNTVFWYRQTMMQGLELLAYFRNRAPLDDSGMPKDRFSAEMPDATLATLKIQPSEPRDSAVYFCASGFWGEGRKMNTEAFFGQGTRLTVV.